The clone carrying this T cell receptor beta chain came up many times. The antigen is undetermined. Replicate sorted-subset PCRs were loaded with approximately 190 ng DNA, 31,000 or so T cell genomes. The repertoire was sequenced with immunoSEQ multiplex PCR; TCRdb's copy has only in-frame clones and lacks some. This sample yields about 1 million clones, of which about four fifths are seen a single time; more than 0.45% belongs to the top ten. The entry originates in a study of shared clonotypes between healthy human individuals. General study points: Roughly 5% of naive CD4 clonotypes were common to a few donors.

The V end was cut by 4 bases, the J end by 0 bases, with 13 bases between. The CDR3 has 16 residues. Germline V lookup: CDR1 SEHNR, CDR2 FQNEAQ (reference sequence). The sample consisted of memory CD4+ T cells from PBMCs. Subset: CD45RA-negative fraction. This chain links TRBV7-9 with TRBJ2-1; D ambiguous. The receptor was isolated from a young man in good health. Some clones in this sample may be carry-over from other donors' samples. CDR3 coding DNA: TGTGCCAGCAGCTCTTCCGGCGCCCGCTCCTACAATGAGCAGTTCTTC. Its translation is CASSSSGARSYNEQFF.